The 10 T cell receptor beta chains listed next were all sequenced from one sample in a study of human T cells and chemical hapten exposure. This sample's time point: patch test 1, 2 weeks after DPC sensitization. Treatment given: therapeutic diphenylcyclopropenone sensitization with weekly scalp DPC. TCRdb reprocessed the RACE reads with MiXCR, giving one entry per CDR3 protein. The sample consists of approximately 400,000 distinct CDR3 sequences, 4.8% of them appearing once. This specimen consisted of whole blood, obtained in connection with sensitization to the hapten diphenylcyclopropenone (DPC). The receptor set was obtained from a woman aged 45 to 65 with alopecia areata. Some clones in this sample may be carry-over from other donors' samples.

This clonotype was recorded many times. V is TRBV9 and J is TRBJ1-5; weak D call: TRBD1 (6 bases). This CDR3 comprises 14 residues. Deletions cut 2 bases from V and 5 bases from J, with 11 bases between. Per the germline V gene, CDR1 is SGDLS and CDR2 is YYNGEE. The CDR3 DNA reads TGTGCCAGCAGCGTTGGGGGCTGGGATCAGCCCCAGCATTTT. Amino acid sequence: CASSVGGWDQPQHF.

CDR3 in amino acids: CASSHSSNQPQHF. The CDR3 DNA reads as TGTGCCAGCAGCCACTCTAGCAATCAGCCCCAGCATTTT. The chain links TRBV3-1 to TRBJ1-5; D not resolved. The V end was cut by 3 bases, the J end by 0 bases, with 3 bases between. The germline V gene has CDR1 LGHDT and CDR2 YNNKEL (reference sequence). The CDR3 has 13 residues.

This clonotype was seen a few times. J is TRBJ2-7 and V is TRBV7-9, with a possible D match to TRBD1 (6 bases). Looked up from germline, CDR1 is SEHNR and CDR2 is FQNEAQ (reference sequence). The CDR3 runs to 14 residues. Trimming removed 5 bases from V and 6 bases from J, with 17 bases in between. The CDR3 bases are TGTGCCAGCAGCCTTACCGGGACAAAGGGCGAGCAGTACTTC. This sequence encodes CASSLTGTKGEQYF.

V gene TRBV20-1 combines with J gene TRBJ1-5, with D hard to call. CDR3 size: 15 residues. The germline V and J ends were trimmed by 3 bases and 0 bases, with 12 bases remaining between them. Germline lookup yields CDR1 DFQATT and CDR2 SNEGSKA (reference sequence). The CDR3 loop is CSASMGSDSNQPQHF. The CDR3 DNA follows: TGCAGTGCTAGTATGGGGTCCGATAGCAATCAGCCCCAGCATTTT.

Here the CDR3 reads CASSLFLPGDEQYF. In DNA form, the CDR3 reads TGTGCCAGCAGCCTGTTCCTCCCGGGGGACGAGCAGTACTTC. V usage is TRBV4-2 and J usage is TRBJ2-7; D possibly corresponds to TRBD2 (6 bases). V dropped 4 bases and J dropped 5 bases, with 15 bases sitting between them. Germline V CDR1 and CDR2: LGHNA, YNFKEQ. The CDR3 loop spans 14 amino acids.

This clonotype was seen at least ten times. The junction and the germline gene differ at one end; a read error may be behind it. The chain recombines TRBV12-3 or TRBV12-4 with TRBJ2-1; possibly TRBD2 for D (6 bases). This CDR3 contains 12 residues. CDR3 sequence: CASRLAELEQFF. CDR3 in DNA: TGTGCCAGCAGGTTAGCGGAGTTGGAGCAGTTCTTC.

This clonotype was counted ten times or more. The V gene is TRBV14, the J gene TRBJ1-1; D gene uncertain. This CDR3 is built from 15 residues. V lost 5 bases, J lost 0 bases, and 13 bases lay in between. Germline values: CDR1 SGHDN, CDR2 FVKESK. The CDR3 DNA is TGTGCCAGCAGCTCAAGCGTGGGTTTGAACACTGAAGCTTTCTTT. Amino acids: CASSSSVGLNTEAFF.

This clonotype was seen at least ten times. CDR3 protein: CASSRSANYGYTF. The CDR3 DNA reads as TGTGCCAGCAGCAGGTCAGCTAACTATGGCTACACCTTC. The chain employs TRBV6-5 and TRBJ1-2; D uncertain. The germline CDR1 and CDR2 sequences are MNHEY and SVGAGI. The CDR3 has 13 amino acids. With 6 bases removed from V and 0 bases from J, the gap between germline ends came to 8 bases.

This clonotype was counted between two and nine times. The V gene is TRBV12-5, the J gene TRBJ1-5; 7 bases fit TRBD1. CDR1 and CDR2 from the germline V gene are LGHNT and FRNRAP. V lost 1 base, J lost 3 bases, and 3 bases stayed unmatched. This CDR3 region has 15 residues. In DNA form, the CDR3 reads TGTGCTAGTGGTTTGGGACAGGGACTCAATCAGCCCCAGCATTTT. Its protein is CASGLGQGLNQPQHF.

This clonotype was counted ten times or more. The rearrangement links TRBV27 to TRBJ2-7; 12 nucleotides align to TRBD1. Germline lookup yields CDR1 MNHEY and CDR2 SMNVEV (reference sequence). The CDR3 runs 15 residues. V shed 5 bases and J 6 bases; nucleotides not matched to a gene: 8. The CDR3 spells CASSDGTGGFREQYF. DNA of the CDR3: TGTGCCAGCAGTGACGGGACAGGGGGCTTTCGCGAGCAGTACTTC.